This T cell receptor beta chain was found in a study of CD8 T cells in ankylosing spondylitis. The study, taken as a whole, reports: In ankylosing spondylitis patients, matched synovial fluid reportedly showed significant enrichment of disease-linked clones. Existing reports had already noted some motif variants in reactive arthritis synovial fluid and blood.

There are many counts of this clonotype. As yet, its antigen is unknown. Quantitative 5'-RACE was performed with molecular barcodes, and it yielded the TCR beta libraries. TCRdb re-called the 5' RACE reads with MiXCR, one entry per CDR3 protein. Among 250,000 to 300,000 distinct CDR3 sequences listed, 15% to 20% were seen once. CDR3 size: 12 residues. The V end was cut by 8 bases, the J end by 3 bases, with 9 bases between. The chain combines TRBV12-3 or TRBV12-4 with TRBJ2-3, with a possible D match to TRBD2 (5 bases). This receptor was identified in a male donor with ankylosing spondylitis or in good health (not recorded which). The sequenced sample was blood, either unsorted or a sorted T cell fraction (not recorded which). As DNA, the CDR3 is TGTGCCAGCTCGGAGCGGACAGATACGCAGTATTTT. Translating gives CASSERTDTQYF.